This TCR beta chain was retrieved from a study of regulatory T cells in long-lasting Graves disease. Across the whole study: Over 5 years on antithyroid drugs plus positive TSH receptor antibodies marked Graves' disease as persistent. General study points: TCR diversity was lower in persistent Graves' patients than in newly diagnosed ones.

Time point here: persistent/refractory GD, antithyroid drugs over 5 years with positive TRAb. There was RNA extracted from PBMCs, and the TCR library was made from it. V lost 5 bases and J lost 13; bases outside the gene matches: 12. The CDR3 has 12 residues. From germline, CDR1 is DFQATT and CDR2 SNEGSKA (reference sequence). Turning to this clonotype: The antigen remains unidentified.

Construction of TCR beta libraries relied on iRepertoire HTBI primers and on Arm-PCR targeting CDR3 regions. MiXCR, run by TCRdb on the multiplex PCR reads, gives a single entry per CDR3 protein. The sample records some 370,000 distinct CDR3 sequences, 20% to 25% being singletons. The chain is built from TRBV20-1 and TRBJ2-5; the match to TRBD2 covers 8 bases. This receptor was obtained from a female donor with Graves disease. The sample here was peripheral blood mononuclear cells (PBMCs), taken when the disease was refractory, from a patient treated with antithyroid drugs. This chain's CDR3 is CSAPGGPGSWYF. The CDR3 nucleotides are TGCAGTGCTCCGGGGGGGCCTGGATCCTGGTACTTC.